The TCR beta chain under discussion was sequenced for a study of neurological immune-mediated disorders. Study-wide results and limits: Multiple sclerosis was found to have the least TCR clonal expansion, below healthy controls, and HTLV-1-associated myelopathy the most.

TCRdb re-called the 5' RACE reads with MiXCR, one entry per CDR3 protein. This table has roughly 49,000 distinct CDR3 sequences, around 12% appearing once. Concerning this clonotype itself: As yet, its antigen is unknown. One end of the junction is discordant with germline, which a read error may explain.

The CDR3 covers 12 residues. From germline, CDR1 is DFQATT and CDR2 SNEGSKA (reference sequence). Stated time point: longitudinal time-point 2. Sequences were obtained from PBMCs. This clonotype was sampled from a male donor with HTLV-1-associated myelopathy (HAM/TSP). The J gene is TRBJ2-3, the V gene TRBV20-1; a possible D gene is TRBD1 (5 bases). The CDR3 DNA reads as TGCAGTACTAAGGGGCCTCCAGATACGCAGTACTTT. Translation: CSTKGPPDTQYF.